What follows describes a single T cell receptor (beta chain). The antigen remains unidentified. The sample is drawn from a study of OX40 agonist ivuxolimab in advanced cancers. Study information: All patients had ivuxolimab intravenously every 2 weeks at 0.01 to 10 mg/kg.

General study points: With doses of 0.1-3.0 mg/kg, partial responders showed among the lowest clonal expansion.

The table came from immunoSEQ multiplex PCR; TCRdb's copy has only in-frame clones and leaves some out. The data contain 60,000 to 65,000 clones, roughly 89% of them singletons. The sequenced sample was CD4+ or CD8+ T cells sorted from blood, obtained in a trial of the OX40 agonist ivuxolimab. This receptor was obtained from an adult with an advanced solid tumor such as melanoma, head and neck, liver or kidney cancer.

This CDR3 is CASSPYRGQGSETQYF. Written as DNA, the CDR3 is TGTGCCAGCTCACCATACCGCGGACAGGGGTCAGAGACCCAGTACTTC. V and J are TRBV18 and TRBJ2-5; 9 nucleotides match TRBD1. Germline trimming cut 2 bases from V and 4 bases from J; bases unmatched to any gene: 8. The CDR3 consists of 16 residues. Germline assignment: CDR1 KGHSH and CDR2 LQKENI.